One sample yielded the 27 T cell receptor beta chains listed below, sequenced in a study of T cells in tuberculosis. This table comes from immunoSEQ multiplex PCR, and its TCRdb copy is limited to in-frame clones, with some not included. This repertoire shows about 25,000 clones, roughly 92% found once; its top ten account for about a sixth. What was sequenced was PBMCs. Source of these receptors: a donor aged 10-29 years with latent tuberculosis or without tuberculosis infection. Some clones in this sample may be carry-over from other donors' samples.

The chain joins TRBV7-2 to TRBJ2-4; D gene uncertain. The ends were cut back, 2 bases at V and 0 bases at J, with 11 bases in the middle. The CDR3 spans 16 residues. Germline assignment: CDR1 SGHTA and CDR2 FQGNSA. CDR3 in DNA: TGTGCCAGCAGCTTAAATGTTAATTCAGCCAAAAACATTCAGTACTTC. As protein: CASSLNVNSAKNIQYF.

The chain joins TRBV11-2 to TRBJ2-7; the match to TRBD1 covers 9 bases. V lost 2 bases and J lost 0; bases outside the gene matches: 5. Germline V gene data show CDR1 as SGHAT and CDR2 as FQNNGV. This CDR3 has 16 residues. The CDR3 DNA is TGTGCCAGCAGCTTAAAAAGGGACAGGGCCTCCTACGAGCAGTACTTC. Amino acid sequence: CASSLKRDRASYEQYF.

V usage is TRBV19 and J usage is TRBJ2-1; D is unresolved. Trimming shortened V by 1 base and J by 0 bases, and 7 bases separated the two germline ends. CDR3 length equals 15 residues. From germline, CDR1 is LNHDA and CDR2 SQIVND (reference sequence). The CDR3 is CASSIVLSSYNEQFF. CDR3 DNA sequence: TGTGCCAGTAGTATAGTTCTGAGCTCCTACAATGAGCAGTTCTTC.

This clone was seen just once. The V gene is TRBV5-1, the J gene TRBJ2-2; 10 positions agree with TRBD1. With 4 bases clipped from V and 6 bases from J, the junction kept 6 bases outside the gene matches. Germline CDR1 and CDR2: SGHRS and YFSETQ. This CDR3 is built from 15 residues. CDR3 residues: CASSQGQGSAGELFF. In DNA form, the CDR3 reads TGCGCCAGCAGCCAGGGACAGGGGTCGGCCGGGGAGCTGTTTTTT.

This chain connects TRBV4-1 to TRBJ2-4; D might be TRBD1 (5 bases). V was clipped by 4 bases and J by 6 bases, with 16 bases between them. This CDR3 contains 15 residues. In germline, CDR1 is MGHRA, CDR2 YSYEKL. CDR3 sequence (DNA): TGCGCCAGCAGCCTCGAGACAGAGGATCGAAACATTCAGTACTTC. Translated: CASSLETEDRNIQYF.

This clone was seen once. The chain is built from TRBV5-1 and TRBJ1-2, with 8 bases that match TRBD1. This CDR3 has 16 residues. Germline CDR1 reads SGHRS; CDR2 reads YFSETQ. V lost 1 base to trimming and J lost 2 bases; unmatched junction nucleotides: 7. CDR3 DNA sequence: TGCGCCAGCAGCTTGTACACAGGGGGAGGGAACTATGGCTACACCTTC. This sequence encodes CASSLYTGGGNYGYTF.

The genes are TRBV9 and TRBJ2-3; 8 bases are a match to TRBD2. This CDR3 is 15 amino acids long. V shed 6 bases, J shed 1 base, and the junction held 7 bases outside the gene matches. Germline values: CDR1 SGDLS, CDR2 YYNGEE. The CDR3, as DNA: TGTGCCAGCATGGCCCGAGCGGGAGGCACAGATACGCAGTATTTT. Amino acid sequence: CASMARAGGTDTQYF.

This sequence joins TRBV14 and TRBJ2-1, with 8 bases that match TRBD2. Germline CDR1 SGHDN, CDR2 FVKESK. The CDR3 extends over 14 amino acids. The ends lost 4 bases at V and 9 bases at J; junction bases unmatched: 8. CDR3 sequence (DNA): TGTGCCAGCAGCCGGGGACTAGTCAGGAGTGAGCAGTTCTTC. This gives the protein CASSRGLVRSEQFF.

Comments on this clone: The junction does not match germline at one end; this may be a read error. CDR3: CAISGEGFHSF. The CDR3 DNA reads as TGTGCCATCAGTGGCGAGGGATTCCACTCGTTC. This rearrangement joins TRBV10-3 to TRBJ2-7; maybe TRBD2 (5 bases). The germline V gene encodes CDR1 ENHRY and CDR2 SYGVKD. The CDR3 covers 11 residues.

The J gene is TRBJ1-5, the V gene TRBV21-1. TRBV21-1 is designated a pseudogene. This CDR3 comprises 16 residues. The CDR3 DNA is TGTGCCAGCAGGCGCGGTCCGGGTAGACGCAATCAGCCCCAGCATTTT. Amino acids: CASRRGPGRRNQPQHF.

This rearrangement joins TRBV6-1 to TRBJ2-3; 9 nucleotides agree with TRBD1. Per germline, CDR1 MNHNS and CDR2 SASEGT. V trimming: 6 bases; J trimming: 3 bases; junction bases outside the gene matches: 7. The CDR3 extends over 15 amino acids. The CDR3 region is CASRTGGAGTDTQYF. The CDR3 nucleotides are TGTGCCAGCAGAACAGGGGGCGCGGGGACAGATACGCAGTATTTT.

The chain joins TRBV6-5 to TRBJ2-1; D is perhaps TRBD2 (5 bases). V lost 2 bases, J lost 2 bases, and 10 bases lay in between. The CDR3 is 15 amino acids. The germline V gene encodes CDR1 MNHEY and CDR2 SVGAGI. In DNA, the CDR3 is TGTGCCAGCAGTTACGGTTTTAGCGCCTACAATGAGCAGTTCTTC. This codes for CASSYGFSAYNEQFF.

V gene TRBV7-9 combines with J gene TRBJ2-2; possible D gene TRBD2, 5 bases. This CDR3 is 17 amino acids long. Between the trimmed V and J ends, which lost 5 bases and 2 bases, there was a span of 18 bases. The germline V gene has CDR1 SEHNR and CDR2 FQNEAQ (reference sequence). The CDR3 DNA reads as TGTGCCAGCAGCGCACGCCGGGGATCCCTAAACACCGGGGAGCTGTTTTTT. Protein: CASSARRGSLNTGELFF.

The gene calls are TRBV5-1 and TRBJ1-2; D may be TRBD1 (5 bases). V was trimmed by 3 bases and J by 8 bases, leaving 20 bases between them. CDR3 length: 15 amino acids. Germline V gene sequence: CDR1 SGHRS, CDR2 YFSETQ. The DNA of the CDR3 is TGCGCCAGCAGCTCCCTGATCCCAGGGTCGAGGGGCTACACCTTC. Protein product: CASSSLIPGSRGYTF.

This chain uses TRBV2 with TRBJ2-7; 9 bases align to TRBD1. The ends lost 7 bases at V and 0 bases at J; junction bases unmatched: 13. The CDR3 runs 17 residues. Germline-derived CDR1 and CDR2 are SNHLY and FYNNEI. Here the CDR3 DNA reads TGTGCCAGCATATGGACAGGGGCGACGACTTTCTCCTACGAGCAGTACTTC. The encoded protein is CASIWTGATTFSYEQYF. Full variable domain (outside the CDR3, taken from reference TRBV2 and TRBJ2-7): EPEVTQTPSHQVTQMGQEVILRCVPISNHLYFYWYRQILGQKVEFLVSFYNNEISEKSEIFDDQFSVERPDGSNFTLKIRSTKLEDSAMYFCASIWTGATTFSYEQYFGPGTRLTVT.

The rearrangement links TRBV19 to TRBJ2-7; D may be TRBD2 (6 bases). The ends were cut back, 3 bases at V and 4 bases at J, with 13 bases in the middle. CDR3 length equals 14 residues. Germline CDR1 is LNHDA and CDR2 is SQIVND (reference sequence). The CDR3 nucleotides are TGTGCCAGTAGTATTACGTCGGCGGGGTACGAGCAGTACTTC. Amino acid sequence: CASSITSAGYEQYF.

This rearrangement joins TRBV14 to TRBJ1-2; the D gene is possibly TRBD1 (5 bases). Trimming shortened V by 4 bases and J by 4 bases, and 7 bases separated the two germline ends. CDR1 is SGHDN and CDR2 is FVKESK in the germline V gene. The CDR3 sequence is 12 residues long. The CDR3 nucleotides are TGTGCCAGCAGCCCTGACAGCTATGGCTACACCTTC. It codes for CASSPDSYGYTF.

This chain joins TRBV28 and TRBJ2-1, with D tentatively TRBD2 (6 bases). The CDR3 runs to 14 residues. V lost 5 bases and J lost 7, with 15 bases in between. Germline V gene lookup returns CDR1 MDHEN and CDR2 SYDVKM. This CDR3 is CASSEVVGGNEQFF. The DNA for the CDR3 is TGTGCCAGCAGTGAGGTTGTCGGAGGGAATGAGCAGTTCTTC.

CDR3 DNA: TGTGCCAGTAGTATTGGGACAGGCTCTGAAGCTTTCTTT. It yields the protein CASSIGTGSEAFF. This chain connects TRBV19 to TRBJ1-1; 8 nucleotides line up with TRBD1. V was clipped by 3 bases and J by 6 bases; unmatched bases: 3. Germline CDR1 is LNHDA and CDR2 is SQIVND (reference sequence). This CDR3 is 13 amino acids long.

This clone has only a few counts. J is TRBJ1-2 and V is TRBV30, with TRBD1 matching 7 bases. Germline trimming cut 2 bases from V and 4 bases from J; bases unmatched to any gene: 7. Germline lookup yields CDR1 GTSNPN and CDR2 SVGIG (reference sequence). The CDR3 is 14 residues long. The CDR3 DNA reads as TGTGCCTGGAGTAGAGGGGGCGTGGGCTATGGCTACACCTTC. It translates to CAWSRGGVGYGYTF.

The CDR3 is CASSQSSGLAGGRHSYEQYF. The CDR3 DNA is TGCGCCAGCAGCCAATCTTCGGGACTAGCGGGAGGGAGGCACTCCTACGAGCAGTACTTC. This rearrangement joins TRBV4-3 to TRBJ2-7; 16 nucleotides match TRBD2. This CDR3 has 20 amino acids. Germline CDR1 LGHNA, CDR2 YSLEER. V shed 2 bases and J 0 bases; nucleotides not matched to a gene: 10.

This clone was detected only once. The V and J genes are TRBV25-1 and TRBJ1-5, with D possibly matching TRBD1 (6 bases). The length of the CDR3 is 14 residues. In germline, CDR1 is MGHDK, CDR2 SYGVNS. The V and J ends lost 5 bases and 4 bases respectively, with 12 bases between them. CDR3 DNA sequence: TGTGCCAGCAGTAGCGGGGGCCCGAATCAGCCCCAGCATTTT. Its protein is CASSSGGPNQPQHF.

The CDR3 sequence: CASGSRDRDHEQYF. The CDR3 nucleotides read TGTGCCAGCGGATCCCGGGACAGGGATCACGAGCAGTACTTC. The chain couples TRBV25-1 to TRBJ2-7; 9 nucleotides agree with TRBD1. The germline V gene encodes CDR1 MGHDK and CDR2 SYGVNS. Losses at the gene ends were 8 bases for V and 5 bases for J; bases not matched to a gene: 10. The CDR3 contains 14 residues.

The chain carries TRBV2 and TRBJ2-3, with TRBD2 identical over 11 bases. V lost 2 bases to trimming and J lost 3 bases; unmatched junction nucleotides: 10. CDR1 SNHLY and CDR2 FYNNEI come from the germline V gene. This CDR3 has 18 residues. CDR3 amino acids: CASSEIASGGPWTDTQYF. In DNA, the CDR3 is TGTGCCAGCAGTGAAATCGCTAGCGGGGGGCCTTGGACAGATACGCAGTATTTT.

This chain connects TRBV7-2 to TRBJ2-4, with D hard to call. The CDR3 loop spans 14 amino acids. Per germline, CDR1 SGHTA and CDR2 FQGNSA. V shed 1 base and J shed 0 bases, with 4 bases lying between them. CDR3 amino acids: CASSLVRAKNIQYF. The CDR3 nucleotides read TGTGCCAGCAGCTTAGTCCGAGCCAAAAACATTCAGTACTTC.

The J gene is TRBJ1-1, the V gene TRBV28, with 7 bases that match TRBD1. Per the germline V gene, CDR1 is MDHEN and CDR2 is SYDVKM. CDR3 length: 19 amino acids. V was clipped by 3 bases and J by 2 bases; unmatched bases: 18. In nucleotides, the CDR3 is TGTGCCAGCAGTTTTCCGACACCACGAGAGACAGGGACCAACACTGAAGCTTTCTTT. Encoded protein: CASSFPTPRETGTNTEAFF.

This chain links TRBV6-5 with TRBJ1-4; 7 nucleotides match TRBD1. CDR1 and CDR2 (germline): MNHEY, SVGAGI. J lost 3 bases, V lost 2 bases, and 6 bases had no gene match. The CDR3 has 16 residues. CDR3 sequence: CASSYTDRVSNEKLFF. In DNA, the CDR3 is TGTGCCAGCAGTTACACAGACAGGGTTTCTAATGAAAAACTGTTTTTT.